Listed here is a single T cell receptor beta chain. The antigen remains undetermined. The protocol was immunoSEQ multiplex PCR, while the TCRdb copy is restricted to in-frame clones and leaves out a portion. The sample consists of tens of thousands of clones, 91% of them appearing once. From germline, CDR1 is MNHEY and CDR2 SMNVEV (reference sequence). The length of the CDR3 is 14 residues. Deletions cut 1 base from V and 7 bases from J, with 11 bases between. This specimen comes from a study of OX40 agonist ivuxolimab in advanced cancers. Study-wide context: Patients in dose escalation had liver, melanoma, kidney or head and neck cancers. Partial response was recorded in three patients: one hepatocellular carcinoma and two cutaneous melanoma cases. With a range of about 23 to 85, age averaged approximately 64 years, and 65% to 85% were male.

Findings of the study overall: With doses of 0.1 to 3.0 mg/kg, CD4+ and CD8+ blood T cells had undergone clonal expansion by week 6.

Material: CD4+ or CD8+ T cells sorted from blood, obtained in a trial of the OX40 agonist ivuxolimab. This chain joins TRBV27 and TRBJ2-1, with D tentatively TRBD1 or TRBD2 (6 bases each). This TCR was sampled from an adult with an advanced solid tumor such as melanoma, head and neck, liver or kidney cancer. The CDR3: CASSLLGGVNEQFF. The CDR3 DNA reads TGTGCCAGCAGTTTATTGGGGGGCGTTAATGAGCAGTTCTTC.